A selection of T cell receptor beta chains follows, all from one sample in a study of blood T cell repertoires in COVID-19. Clones were read by immunoSEQ multiplex PCR, and TCRdb kept only the in-frame ones, dropping some. The sample has just over 200,000 clones; 80% to 90% are singletons. Material: peripheral blood. These receptor sequences come from a man older than 75 with acute or convalescent COVID-19. CDR3s include the opening cysteine and the closing phenylalanine or tryptophan. The D gene is left open where the match is weak. Clone sizes are given selectively: once, few, many, or a class where the clone is expanded.

d_gene,v_gene,j_gene,abundance,CDR3aa,CDR3nt
TRBD1,TRBV19,TRBJ1-2,NA,CASSMVDRVNGYTF,TGTGCCAGTAGTATGGTTGACAGGGTGAACGGCTACACCTTC
NA,TRBV19,TRBJ1-1,NA,CASTGRENTEAFF,TGTGCCAGCACAGGCAGGGAGAACACTGAAGCTTTCTTT
NA,TRBV4-3,TRBJ2-1,NA,CAIDRWGNEQFF,TGCGCCATCGACAGATGGGGTAATGAGCAGTTCTTC
TRBD2,TRBV9,TRBJ2-3,NA,CASSDNIAGRTDTQYF,TGTGCCAGCAGCGACAATATAGCGGGGCGCACAGATACGCAGTATTTT
NA,TRBV11-3,TRBJ2-2,NA,CASSLEAGRGELFF,TGTGCCAGCAGCTTAGAGGCGGGACGAGGGGAGCTGTTTTTT
TRBD2,TRBV7-3,TRBJ2-1,NA,CASSSQTSGMNEQFF,TGTGCCAGCAGCTCCCAGACTAGCGGGATGAATGAGCAGTTCTTC
TRBD1,TRBV24-1,TRBJ1-2,once,CATSDPQRGGHGYTF,TGTGCCACCAGTGATCCCCAACGAGGGGGCCATGGCTACACCTTC
TRBD1,TRBV24-1,TRBJ2-2,NA,CATSDRDRGRGELFF,TGTGCCACCAGTGATCGGGACAGGGGGCGCGGGGAGCTGTTTTTT
TRBD2,TRBV4-2,TRBJ2-2,NA,CASSQGATSGTGELFF,TGTGCCAGCAGCCAAGGGGCGACTAGCGGTACCGGGGAGCTGTTTTTT
TRBD1,TRBV19,TRBJ1-5,NA,CASSLGQALQPQHF,TGTGCCAGTAGTTTAGGACAGGCTTTGCAGCCCCAGCATTTT
NA,TRBV2,TRBJ1-3,NA,CASSEIGGNTIYF,TGTGCCAGCAGTGAAATAGGAGGGAACACCATATATTTT
NA,TRBV6-5,TRBJ1-2,NA,CASSPRTVFGGYTF,TGTGCCAGCAGTCCACGGACAGTTTTTGGGGGCTACACCTTC
TRBD1,TRBV11-3,TRBJ1-6,NA,CASSSSGTGAAGSLHF,TGTGCCAGCAGCTCCTCCGGGACAGGGGCCGCCGGATCCCTCCACTTT
TRBD1,TRBV11-2,TRBJ1-3,NA,CASSPTGGSGNTIYF,TGTGCCAGCAGCCCAACAGGGGGCTCTGGAAACACCATATATTTT
NA,TRBV3-1/TRBV3-2,TRBJ2-5,NA,CASSPDQEGRETQYF,TGTGCCAGCAGCCCAGACCAGGAGGGCCGTGAGACCCAGTACTTC
TRBD1,TRBV28,TRBJ1-2,NA,CASSRYDRGIDGYTF,TGTGCCAGCAGTCGTTATGACAGGGGAATCGATGGCTACACCTTC
TRBD1,TRBV7-2,TRBJ2-7,few,CASSPGQESSYEQYF,TGTGCCAGCAGTCCAGGACAGGAAAGCTCCTACGAGCAGTACTTC
TRBD2,TRBV7-2,TRBJ2-3,NA,CASSLERETQYF,TGTGCCAGCAGCTTAGAGCGGGAGACGCAGTATTTT
TRBD2,TRBV7-2,TRBJ2-1,NA,CASSLAVAGGGYNEQFF,TGTGCCAGCAGCTTAGCGGTAGCGGGAGGTGGTTACAATGAGCAGTTCTTC
TRBD2,TRBV30,TRBJ2-5,NA,CAWSSSGSRETQYF,TGTGCCTGGTCGTCTAGCGGGAGTAGAGAGACCCAGTACTTC
NA,TRBV11-2,TRBJ2-2,NA,CASSLSRNTGELFF,TGTGCCAGCAGCTTAAGTAGAAACACCGGGGAGCTGTTTTTT
NA,TRBV7-9,TRBJ2-7,NA,CASSLFASTVEQYF,TGTGCCAGCAGCTTATTTGCGAGTACGGTCGAGCAGTACTTC
TRBD2,TRBV28,TRBJ2-1,NA,CATRASGYNEQFF,TGTGCCACTCGAGCTAGCGGCTACAATGAGCAGTTCTTC
TRBD2,TRBV29-1,TRBJ2-4,NA,CSVKAGGAKNIQYF,TGCAGCGTCAAAGCGGGAGGGGCCAAAAACATTCAGTACTTC
TRBD1,TRBV20-1,TRBJ1-5,NA,CSASPGTGRSQPQHF,TGCAGTGCTAGTCCGGGGACAGGGCGGAGTCAGCCCCAGCATTTT
TRBD2,TRBV7-2,TRBJ2-1,NA,CASRPLAGVRNEQFF,TGTGCCAGCAGACCACTAGCGGGAGTAAGGAATGAGCAGTTCTTC
TRBD2,TRBV6-5,TRBJ2-1,NA,CASSYELPSGYNEQFF,TGTGCCAGCAGTTATGAATTGCCTAGCGGGTACAATGAGCAGTTCTTC
TRBD1,TRBV19,TRBJ2-5,NA,CASSASRDRGSETQYF,TGTGCCAGTAGTGCTTCCCGGGACAGGGGTTCGGAGACCCAGTACTTC
TRBD1,TRBV27,TRBJ1-3,NA,CASSDRGYGNTIYF,TGTGCCAGCAGCGACAGGGGGTACGGAAACACCATATATTTT
TRBD2,TRBV7-9,TRBJ2-3,NA,CASSLEGRGTTQYF,TGTGCCAGCAGCTTAGAGGGGCGGGGGACTACGCAGTATTTT
NA,TRBV20-1,TRBJ2-7,NA,CSASQGYEQYF,TGCAGTGCTAGTCAGGGCTACGAGCAGTACTTC
NA,TRBV6-1,TRBJ2-2,NA,CASSYNRAGELFF,TGTGCCAGCAGTTATAACAGGGCCGGGGAGCTGTTTTTT
NA,TRBV11-3,TRBJ1-1,NA,CASSRDSFNTEAFF,TGTGCCAGCAGCCGCGACAGTTTTAACACTGAAGCTTTCTTT
TRBD1,TRBV5-1,TRBJ1-3,NA,CASSFDRDSGNTIYF,TGCGCCAGCAGCTTCGACAGGGACTCTGGAAACACCATATATTTT
NA,TRBV6-5,TRBJ1-1,NA,CASSYSSSPLNTEAFF,TGTGCCAGCAGTTACTCGAGTAGCCCGTTGAACACTGAAGCTTTCTTT
NA,TRBV5-8,TRBJ1-1,NA,CASSYPRGTEAFF,TGTGCCAGCAGCTATCCCCGAGGAACTGAAGCTTTCTTT
TRBD1,TRBV24-1,TRBJ2-1,NA,CATSDWDSSFYEQFF,TGTGCCACCAGTGATTGGGACAGCTCCTTCTATGAGCAGTTCTTC
NA,TRBV7-9,TRBJ2-2,NA,CASSLATATGELFF,TGTGCCAGCAGCTTAGCAACTGCCACCGGGGAGCTGTTTTTT
NA,TRBV10-3,TRBJ1-1,NA,CAISAGGTEAFF,TGTGCCATCAGTGCCGGAGGCACTGAAGCTTTCTTT
TRBD1,TRBV27,TRBJ1-6,NA,CATRTRGTGGLNNSPLHF,TGTGCCACCCGAACCCGTGGGACAGGGGGTTTGAATAATTCACCCCTCCACTTT
NA,TRBV9,TRBJ2-1,NA,CASSVAGRSSNEQFF,TGTGCCAGCAGCGTAGCTGGGAGGAGTAGTAATGAGCAGTTCTTC
TRBD1,TRBV18,TRBJ1-2,once,CASSGQDNYGYTF,TGTGCCAGCTCAGGACAGGATAACTATGGCTACACCTTC
NA,TRBV11-2,TRBJ2-2,NA,CASSWGTRGTGQTGELFF,TGTGCCAGCAGCTGGGGGACTAGGGGGACAGGGCAAACCGGGGAGCTGTTTTTT
NA,TRBV7-9,TRBJ2-3,NA,CASSTPNTDTQYF,TGTGCCAGCAGCACTCCCAACACAGATACGCAGTATTTT
NA,TRBV15,TRBJ1-1,NA,CATSRVWGVRTEAFF,TGTGCCACCAGCAGAGTATGGGGGGTGAGGACTGAAGCTTTCTTT
NA,TRBV5-6,TRBJ1-2,NA,CASSLTVSYGYTF,TGTGCCAGCAGCTTGACAGTTTCCTATGGCTACACCTTC
TRBD2,TRBV2,TRBJ2-7,NA,CASSEELAGGLEQYF,TGTGCCAGCAGTGAAGAACTAGCGGGAGGCCTCGAGCAGTACTTC